This T cell receptor (beta chain) was documented in a study of blood T cell repertoires in COVID-19 (dated by TCRdb to 2019 to 2021). Study-wide context: The collaborator samples originated in the United States, Italy and Spain and spanned the acute and convalescent phases of COVID-19. The prospective study material was composed of cDNA or gDNA derived from T cells, B-cell-depleted T cells, or PBMCs. Subjects who had been exposed to COVID-19, were actively infected with it, or had recovered from it provided the deeply sampled blood TCRbeta repertoires that made up the dataset. The repertoires were released in a freely available public database meant as a resource for research on the immune response to SARS-CoV-2. Samples were obtained from the ongoing ImmuneRACE study (first 160 participants) and from about 1,300 subjects provided by 6 global collaborators. Nearly every sample came with metadata listing a de-identified subject ID, COVID-19 status, age in years and sex. HLA class I and class II types, where available, came from metadata supplied by the sample provider rather than from assay-based typing.

Here is what the overall study found, with its caveats: Clinical and demographic metadata were provided uncurated, with the amount varying by source and participant.

The immunoSEQ Assay, a bias-controlled multiplex PCR, was used to amplify TCRbeta CDR3 regions from genomic DNA. The source study handled its data this way. The number of nucleated cells in each sample was estimated from the amplification of reference gene primers within the assay. To quantify the absolute abundance of each unique TCRbeta CDR3 rearrangement, sequence reads were collapsed and filtered. Productive Simpson clonality was computed per sample as the square root of Simpson's diversity index over productive rearrangements. What TCRdb holds here is the immuneACCESS table cut down to in-frame rearrangements. Part of the clones is not present; checked against another copy, under half of the missing clones reflect an unresolved V gene, and the others are unexplained. V, J and clone size are taken as reported in that table, and D and trimming were inferred from the DNA itself. This sample gives roughly 300,000 clones in total; approximately 85% of them show up just once. The ten most abundant clones make up around 6.9% of the sample.

Each collaborating institution followed its own protocols to collect whole blood in K2EDTA tubes. For TCRbeta analysis, collaborators shipped samples as frozen whole blood, isolated PBMCs, or DNA extracted from either of those sample types. Of note for this clone: Its antigen specificity is not known. One base away there is no much larger clone; base qualities are not given.

V is cut back by 2 bases and J by 6 bases, with 8 bases in the junction unmatched. In the germline V gene (reference sequence), CDR1 corresponds to MNHEY and CDR2 to SMNVEV. The CDR3 numbers 16 residues from cysteine through phenylalanine. The read is trimmed to its CDR3 DNA, 48 bases read in frame from base 1. This receptor was identified in a human donor in a cohort sampled during active COVID-19. Here the chain combines TRBV27 and TRBJ1-3, and 9 bases in between align with TRBD1. The sequenced sample consisted of peripheral blood. The sequence in DNA is TGTGCCAGCAGTTTAGGAACCGGGACAGGGAAAAACACCATATATTTT. Its protein is CASSLGTGTGKNTIYF.